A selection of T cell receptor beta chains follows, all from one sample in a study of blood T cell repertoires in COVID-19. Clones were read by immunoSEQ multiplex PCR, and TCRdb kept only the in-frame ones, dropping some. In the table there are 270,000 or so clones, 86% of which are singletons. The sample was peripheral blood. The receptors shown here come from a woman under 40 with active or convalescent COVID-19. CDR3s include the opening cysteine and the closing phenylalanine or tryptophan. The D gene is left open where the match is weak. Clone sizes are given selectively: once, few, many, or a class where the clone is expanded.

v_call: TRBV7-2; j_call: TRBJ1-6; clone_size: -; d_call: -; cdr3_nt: TGTGCCAGCAGCTTAGTGGGACTATTTAGCTCCTATAATTCACCCCTCCACTTT; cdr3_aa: CASSLVGLFSSYNSPLHF
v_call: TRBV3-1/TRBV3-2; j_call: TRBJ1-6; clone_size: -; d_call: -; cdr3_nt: TGTGCCAGCAGCCAAAGCAGCACAGCTTCACCCCTCCACTTT; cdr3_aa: CASSQSSTASPLHF
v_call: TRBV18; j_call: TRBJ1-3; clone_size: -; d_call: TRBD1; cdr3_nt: TGTGCCAGCTCACCACCAGGACAGGGGGCATACACCATATATTTT; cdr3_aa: CASSPPGQGAYTIYF
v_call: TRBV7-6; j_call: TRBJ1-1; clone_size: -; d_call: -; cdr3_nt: TGTGCCGGGGGAGGGAACACTGAAGCTTTCTTT; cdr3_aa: CAGGGNTEAFF
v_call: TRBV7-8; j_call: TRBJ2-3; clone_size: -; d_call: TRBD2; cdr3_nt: TGTGCCAGCAGCTTAGGTCTAGCGGGGGGGCCCGCAGATACGCAGTATTTT; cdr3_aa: CASSLGLAGGPADTQYF
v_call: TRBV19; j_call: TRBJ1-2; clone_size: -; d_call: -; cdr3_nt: TGTGCCAGTAGTGCTAAGGCGGGGGCTGGCTACACCTTC; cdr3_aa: CASSAKAGAGYTF
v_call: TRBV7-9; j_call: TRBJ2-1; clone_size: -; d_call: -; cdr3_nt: TGTGCCAGCAGCTCACCCATTGTTGTCGGTTCAGAGCAGTTCTTC; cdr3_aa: CASSSPIVVGSEQFF
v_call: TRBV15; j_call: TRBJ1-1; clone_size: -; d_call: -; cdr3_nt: TGTGCCACCAGCAGAGTCCGTAGGGTGATCGGGGGACCGACTGAAGCTTTCTTT; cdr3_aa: CATSRVRRVIGGPTEAFF
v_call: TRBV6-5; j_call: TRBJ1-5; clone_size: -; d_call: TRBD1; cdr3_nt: TGTGCCAGCAGGCCGGGACAGGACAATCAGCCCCAGCATTTT; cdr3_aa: CASRPGQDNQPQHF
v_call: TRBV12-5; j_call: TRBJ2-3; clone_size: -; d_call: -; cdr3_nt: TGTGCTAGTGGTTTGAGCGGGACAGATACGCAGTATTTT; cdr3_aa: CASGLSGTDTQYF
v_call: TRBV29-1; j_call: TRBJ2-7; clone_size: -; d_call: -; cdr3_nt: TGCAGCGCCCGACTCCAAACCTCCTACGAGCAGTACTTC; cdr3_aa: CSARLQTSYEQYF
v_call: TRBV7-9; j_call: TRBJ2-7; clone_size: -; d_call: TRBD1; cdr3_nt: TGTGCCAGCAGCTTAATTTTACAGGGGGTTCATTACGAGCAGTACTTC; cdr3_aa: CASSLILQGVHYEQYF
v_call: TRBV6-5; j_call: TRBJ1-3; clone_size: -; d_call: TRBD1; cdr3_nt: TGTGCCAGCAGCTCCGGGACAGGGGGCGGAAACACCATATATTTT; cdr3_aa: CASSSGTGGGNTIYF
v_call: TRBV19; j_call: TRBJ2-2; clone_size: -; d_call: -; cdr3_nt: TGTGCCAGTAACAAATTAGGACAGCTTGGGGCCGGGGAGCTGTTTTTT; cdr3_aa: CASNKLGQLGAGELFF
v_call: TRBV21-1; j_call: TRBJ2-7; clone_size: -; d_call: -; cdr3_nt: TGTGCCAGGTCGGACACGAGTACCTACGAGCAGTACTTC; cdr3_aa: CARSDTSTYEQYF
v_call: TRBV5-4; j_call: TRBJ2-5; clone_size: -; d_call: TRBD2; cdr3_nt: TGTGCCAGCAGCCTCCGGACTAGCGGGGGGGGTCTACAAGAGACCCAGTACTTC; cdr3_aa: CASSLRTSGGGLQETQYF
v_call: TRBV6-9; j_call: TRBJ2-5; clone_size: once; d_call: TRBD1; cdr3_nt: TGTGCCAGCAGTATACAGGGGCAAGAGACCCAGTACTTC; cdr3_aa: CASSIQGQETQYF
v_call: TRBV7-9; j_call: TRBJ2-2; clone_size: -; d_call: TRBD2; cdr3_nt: TGTGCCAGCAGCCGTCAACTAGCGGGGGGGCCGACCGGGGAGCTGTTTTTT; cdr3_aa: CASSRQLAGGPTGELFF
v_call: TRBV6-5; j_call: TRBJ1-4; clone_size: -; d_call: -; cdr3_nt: TGTGCCAGCAGGGTGACCTGGGGCACTAATGAAAAACTGTTTTTT; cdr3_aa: CASRVTWGTNEKLFF
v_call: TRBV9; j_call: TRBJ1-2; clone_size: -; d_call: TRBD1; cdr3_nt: TGTGCCAGCAGCCTAGGGACAGGGGGAAAAGGCTACACCTTC; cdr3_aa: CASSLGTGGKGYTF